The following is a TCR beta chain sequence with its context. The record originates from a study of T cell responses to AZD1222 COVID-19 vaccine. V gave up 4 bases and J gave up 16 bases, with 11 bases separating them. The CDR3 is 11 residues long. Germline CDR1 reads MNHEY; CDR2 reads SMNVEV (reference sequence). Sequenced by immunoSEQ multiplex PCR; TCRdb stores in-frame clones only, minus some. The table has 150,000 to 200,000 clones, 94% seen once. The material sequenced was peripheral blood, taken on day 0 of AZD1222 vaccination. The chain combines TRBV27 with TRBJ1-6; tentative D call: TRBD1 (5 bases). This TCR was sampled from an adult in good health. The CDR3: CASSSGTELHF. In nucleotides, the CDR3 is TGTGCCAGCAGTTCAGGGACGGAACTCCACTTT.